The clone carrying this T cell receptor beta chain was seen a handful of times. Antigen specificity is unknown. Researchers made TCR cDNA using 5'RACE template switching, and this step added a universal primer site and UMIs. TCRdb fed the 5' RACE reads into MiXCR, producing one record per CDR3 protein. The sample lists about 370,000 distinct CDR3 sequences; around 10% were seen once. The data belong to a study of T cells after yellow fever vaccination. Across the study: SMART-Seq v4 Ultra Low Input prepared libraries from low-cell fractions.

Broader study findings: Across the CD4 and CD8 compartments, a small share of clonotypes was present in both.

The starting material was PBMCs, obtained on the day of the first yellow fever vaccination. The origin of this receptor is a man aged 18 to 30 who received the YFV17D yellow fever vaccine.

The CDR3 here is CAWSARANQPQHF. As DNA, the CDR3 is TGTGCCTGGAGTGCACGGGCCAATCAGCCCCAGCATTTT. V gene TRBV30 combines with J gene TRBJ1-5, with no clear D. The CDR3 totals 13 residues. V lost 1 base and J 3 bases, leaving 7 bases between the germline ends. Germline values: CDR1 GTSNPN, CDR2 SVGIG (reference sequence).